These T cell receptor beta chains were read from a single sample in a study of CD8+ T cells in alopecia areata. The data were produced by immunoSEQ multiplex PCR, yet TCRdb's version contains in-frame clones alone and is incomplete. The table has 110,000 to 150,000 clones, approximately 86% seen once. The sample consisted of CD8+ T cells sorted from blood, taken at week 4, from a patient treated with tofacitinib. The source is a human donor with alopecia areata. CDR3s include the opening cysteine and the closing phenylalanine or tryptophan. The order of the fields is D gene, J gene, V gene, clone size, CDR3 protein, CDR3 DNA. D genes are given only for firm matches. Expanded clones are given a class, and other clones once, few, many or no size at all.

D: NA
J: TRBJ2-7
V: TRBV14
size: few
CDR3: CASSQELVTGYISYEQYF
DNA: TGTGCCAGCAGCCAAGAACTCGTCACTGGGTACATATCCTACGAGCAGTACTTC

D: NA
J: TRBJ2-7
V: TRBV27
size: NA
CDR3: CASSLSVLAWGNGDEQYF
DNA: TGTGCCAGCAGTTTATCCGTCTTGGCGTGGGGGAACGGTGACGAGCAGTACTTC

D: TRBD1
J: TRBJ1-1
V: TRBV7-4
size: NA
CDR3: CASSTHLQGMNTEAFF
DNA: TGTGCCAGCAGCACCCACCTACAGGGGATGAACACTGAAGCTTTCTTT

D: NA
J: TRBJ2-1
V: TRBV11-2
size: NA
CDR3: CASSLGRGRGENEQFF
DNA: TGTGCCAGCAGCTTAGGGCGCGGGCGCGGGGAAAATGAGCAGTTCTTC

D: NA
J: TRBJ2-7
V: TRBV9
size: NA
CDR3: CASSVAFGGTYEQYF
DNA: TGTGCCAGCAGCGTAGCATTTGGAGGCACCTACGAGCAGTACTTC

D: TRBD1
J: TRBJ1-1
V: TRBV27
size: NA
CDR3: CASSPGQGTTEAFF
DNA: TGTGCCAGCAGTCCGGGACAGGGGACCACTGAAGCTTTCTTT

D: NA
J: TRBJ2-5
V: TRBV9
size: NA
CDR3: CASSLVGEETQYF
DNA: TGTGCCAGCAGCCTTGTAGGGGAAGAGACCCAGTACTTC

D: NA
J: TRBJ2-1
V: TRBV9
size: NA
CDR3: CASSVGGALYNEQFF
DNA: TGTGCCAGCAGCGTAGGTGGGGCGCTTTACAATGAGCAGTTCTTC

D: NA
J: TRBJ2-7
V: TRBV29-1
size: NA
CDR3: CSVETLQGVPYEQYF
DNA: TGCAGCGTTGAAACCCTACAGGGCGTCCCCTACGAGCAGTACTTC

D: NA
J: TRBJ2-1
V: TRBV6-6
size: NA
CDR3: CASSYSTSQGTNEQFF
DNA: TGTGCCAGCAGTTACTCGACCTCTCAGGGGACCAATGAGCAGTTCTTC

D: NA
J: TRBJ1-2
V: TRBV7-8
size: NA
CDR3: CASSFPGLNNYGYTF
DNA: TGTGCCAGCAGCTTTCCGGGGTTGAATAACTATGGCTACACCTTC

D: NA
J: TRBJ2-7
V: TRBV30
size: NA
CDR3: CAVRDNRGYEQYF
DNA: TGTGCCGTCCGGGACAACCGCGGCTACGAGCAGTACTTC

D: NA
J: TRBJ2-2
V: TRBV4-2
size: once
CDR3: CASQDTNTGELFF
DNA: TGTGCCAGCCAAGATACCAACACCGGGGAGCTGTTTTTT